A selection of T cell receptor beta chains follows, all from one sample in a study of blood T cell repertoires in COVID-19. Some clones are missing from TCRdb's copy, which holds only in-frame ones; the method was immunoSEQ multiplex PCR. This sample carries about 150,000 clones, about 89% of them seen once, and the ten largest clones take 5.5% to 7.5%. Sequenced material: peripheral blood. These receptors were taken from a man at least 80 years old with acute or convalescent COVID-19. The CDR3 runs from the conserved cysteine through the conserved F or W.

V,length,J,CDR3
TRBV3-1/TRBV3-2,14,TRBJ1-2,CASSQRAGPEGYTF
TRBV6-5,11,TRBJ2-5,CASGEWETQYF
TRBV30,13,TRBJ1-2,CAWLTGTGGGYTF
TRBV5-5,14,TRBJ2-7,CASSWGQGAREQYF
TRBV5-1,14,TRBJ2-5,CASSPRGYGETQYF
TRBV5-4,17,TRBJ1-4,CASSLRTGGSTNEKLFF
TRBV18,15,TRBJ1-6,CASSPADRAYSPLHF
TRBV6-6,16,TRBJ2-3,CASSGPGQGNTDTQYF
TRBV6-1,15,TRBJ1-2,CASSEAAGLSYGYTF
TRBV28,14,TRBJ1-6,CASTLGQGFSPLHF
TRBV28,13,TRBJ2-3,CASRGSRGNAQYF
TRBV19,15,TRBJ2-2,CASSIGAGAAGELFF
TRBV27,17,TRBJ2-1,CASSLRERASGYNEQFF
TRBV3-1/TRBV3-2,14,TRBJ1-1,CASSQEQGNTEAFF
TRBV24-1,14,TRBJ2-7,CATSDSGVTGEQYF
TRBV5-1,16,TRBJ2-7,CASSLADGILREEQYF
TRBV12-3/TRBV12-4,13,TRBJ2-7,CASSTGGGYEQYF
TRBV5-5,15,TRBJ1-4,CASSLSTGVDEKLFF
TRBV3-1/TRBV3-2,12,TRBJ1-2,CASRTVNYGYTF
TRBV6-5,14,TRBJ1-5,CASRAGENNQPQHF
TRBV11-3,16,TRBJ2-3,CASSLGHGRIADTQYF
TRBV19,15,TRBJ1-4,CASRNRVTTNEKLFF
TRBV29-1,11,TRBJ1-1,CSGGQGSQAFF
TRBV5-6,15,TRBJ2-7,CASSLPAGGLGEQYF
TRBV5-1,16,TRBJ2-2,CASSLEAGDRNGELFF
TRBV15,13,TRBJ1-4,CATSSDRFEKLFF
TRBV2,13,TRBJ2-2,CASSPSGTGELFF
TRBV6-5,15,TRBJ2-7,CASRPMRDRGYEQYF
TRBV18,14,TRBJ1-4,CASSLQGAYEKLFF
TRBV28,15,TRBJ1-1,CASVGARRTNTEAFF
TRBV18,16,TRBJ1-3,CASSPSLGGSGNTIYF
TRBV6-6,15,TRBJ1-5,CASSKSRGFNQPQHF
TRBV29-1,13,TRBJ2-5,CSGFDRNQETQYF
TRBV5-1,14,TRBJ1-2,CASSPGAALYGYTF
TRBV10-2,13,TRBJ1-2,CASSDVQNYGYTF
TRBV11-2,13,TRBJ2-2,CASSAKLAGELFF
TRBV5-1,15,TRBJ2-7,CASSFSRDILPEQYF
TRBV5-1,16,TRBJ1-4,CASSTRRGPGDEKLFF
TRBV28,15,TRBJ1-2,CASSFPAGGNYGYTF
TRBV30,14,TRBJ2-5,CAWSRDRVGETQYF
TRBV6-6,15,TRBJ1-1,CASSYSPRMDTEAFF
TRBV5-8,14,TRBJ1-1,CASSSGLLNTEAFF
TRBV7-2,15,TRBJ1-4,CASSLVIGTGEKLFF
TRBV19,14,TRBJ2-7,CASSSGTSSYEQYF
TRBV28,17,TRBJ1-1,CASSLPHRGQGNTEAFF
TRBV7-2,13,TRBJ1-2,CASSFGLPFGYTF
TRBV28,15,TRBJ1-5,CASSSGGWGNQPQHF
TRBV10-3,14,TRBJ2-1,CATAGLAGYNEQFF
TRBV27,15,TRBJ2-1,CASSLGLVVGNEQFF
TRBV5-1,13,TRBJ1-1,CASSQEPNTEAFF